The 4 T cell receptor beta chains below all came from one sample that was sequenced in a study of blood T cell repertoires in COVID-19. Generated by immunoSEQ multiplex PCR, the TCRdb table keeps only in-frame clones and is missing some. The sample records about 80,000 clones, around 76% being singletons. Specimen: peripheral blood. The origin of the receptors is a human donor in a cohort sampled during active COVID-19.

In this sample, this clone turned up a few times. The J gene is TRBJ2-5, the V gene TRBV2, with D uncertain. The CDR3 sequence is 11 residues long. In germline, CDR1 is SNHLY, CDR2 FYNNEI. V was trimmed by 7 bases and J by 9 bases, leaving 12 bases between them. CDR3 sequence reads: CASIGLPSQYF. In nucleotides, the CDR3 is TGTGCCAGCATTGGGCTGCCTTCCCAGTACTTC. Drawing the rest from reference TRBV2 and TRBJ2-5, the complete variable domain is EPEVTQTPSHQVTQMGQEVILRCVPISNHLYFYWYRQILGQKVEFLVSFYNNEISEKSEIFDDQFSVERPDGSNFTLKIRSTKLEDSAMYFCASIGLPSQYFGPGTRLLVL.

In its sample, this clone was seen a few times. J is TRBJ2-7 and V is TRBV2; tentative D call: TRBD1 (7 bases). V lost 5 bases to trimming and J lost 6 bases, with 20 bases between them. This CDR3 contains 15 residues. Germline V gene data show CDR1 as SNHLY and CDR2 as FYNNEI. This chain's CDR3 is CASSQGGGASREQYF. CDR3 nucleotide sequence: TGTGCCAGCAGTCAAGGAGGGGGCGCAAGCCGCGAGCAGTACTTC.

This sequence joins TRBV4-1 and TRBJ1-5; tentatively, D is TRBD1 (6 bases). The V and J ends lost 2 bases and 6 bases respectively, with 11 bases between them. The germline gives CDR1 MGHRA, CDR2 YSYEKL. The CDR3 is 14 residues long. The CDR3 region has the DNA TGCGCCAGCAGCCAATACAGGGTAAGTCAGCCCCAGCATTTT. Encoded protein: CASSQYRVSQPQHF.

The chain links TRBV13 to TRBJ1-2; no clear D. The CDR3 runs to 13 residues. V lost 0 bases and J lost 8, with 10 bases in between. CDR1 PRHDT and CDR2 FYEKMQ come from the germline V gene (reference sequence). This CDR3 reads CASSLGAGGGYTF. The CDR3 nucleotides are TGTGCCAGCAGCTTAGGGGCAGGTGGGGGCTACACCTTC.